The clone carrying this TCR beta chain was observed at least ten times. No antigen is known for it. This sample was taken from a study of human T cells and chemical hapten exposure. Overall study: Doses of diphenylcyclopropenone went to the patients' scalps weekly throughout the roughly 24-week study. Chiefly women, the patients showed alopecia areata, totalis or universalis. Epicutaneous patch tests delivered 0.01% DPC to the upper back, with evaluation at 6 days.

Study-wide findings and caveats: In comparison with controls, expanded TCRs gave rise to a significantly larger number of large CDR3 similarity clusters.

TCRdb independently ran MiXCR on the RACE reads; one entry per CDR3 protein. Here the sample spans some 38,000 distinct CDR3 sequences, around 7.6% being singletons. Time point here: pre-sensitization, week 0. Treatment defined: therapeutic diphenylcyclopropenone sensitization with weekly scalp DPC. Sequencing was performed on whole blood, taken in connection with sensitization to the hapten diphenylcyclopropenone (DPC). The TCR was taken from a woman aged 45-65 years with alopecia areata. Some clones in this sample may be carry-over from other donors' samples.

CDR3 DNA sequence: TGCGCCAGCAGCAATGGAGGGGGAACCCAGTACTTC. It encodes CASSNGGGTQYF. V gene TRBV5-1 combines with J gene TRBJ2-5; D tentatively fits TRBD1 or TRBD2 (6 bases each). V lost 4 bases and J 8 bases, leaving 12 bases between the germline ends. CDR3 length: 12 amino acids. Looked up from germline, CDR1 is SGHRS and CDR2 is YFSETQ.